The 5 T cell receptor beta chains below all came from one sample that was sequenced in a study of blood T cell repertoires in COVID-19. Clones were sequenced by immunoSEQ multiplex PCR, and TCRdb holds only the in-frame ones, with some missing. The sample has about 51,000 clones; roughly 84% are singletons. The sequenced sample consisted of peripheral blood. Every receptor here comes from a man aged 50 to 60 with active COVID-19.

CDR3 sequence reads: CASSLADREYEQYF. The CDR3 DNA sequence: TGTGCCAGCAGTCTCGCCGACAGGGAGTACGAGCAGTACTTC. The J gene is TRBJ2-7, the V gene TRBV27, with TRBD1 matching over 7 bases. Germline CDR1 reads MNHEY; CDR2 reads SMNVEV (reference sequence). The CDR3 has 14 amino acids. V shed 5 bases, J shed 4 bases, and the junction held 8 bases outside the gene matches.

The CDR3 DNA is TGCAGTGCTAGTGGGACTAGCGGGATCGGCAATGAGCAGTTCTTC. Translating gives CSASGTSGIGNEQFF. The rearrangement joins TRBV20-1 to TRBJ2-1; 13 bases fit TRBD2. CDR3 length: 15 amino acids. V shed 3 bases and J 6 bases; nucleotides not matched to a gene: 5. CDR1 and CDR2 (germline): DFQATT, SNEGSKA (reference sequence).

The rearrangement uses TRBV1 and TRBJ2-5; TRBD2 is taken as the D call from the table, unchecked against the DNA. TRBV1 represents a pseudogene. The CDR3 is made up of 17 amino acids. CDR3 sequence: CTSISKGASGAAETQYF. DNA for the CDR3: TGCACCAGCATCTCCAAAGGGGCTAGCGGGGCCGCAGAGACCCAGTACTTC.

This rearrangement joins TRBV4-2 to TRBJ1-4, with 7 bases aligning to TRBD1. This CDR3 spans 16 amino acids. V lost 4 bases and J lost 5; bases outside the gene matches: 10. Germline V gene sequence: CDR1 LGHNA, CDR2 YNFKEQ. The CDR3 sequence is CASSPTTGTANEKLFF. The CDR3 DNA reads TGTGCCAGCAGCCCCACGACCGGGACAGCGAATGAAAAACTGTTTTTT.

This chain joins TRBV24-1 and TRBJ2-3, with D possibly matching TRBD1 (5 bases). There are 16 residues in the CDR3. In germline, CDR1 is KGHDR, CDR2 SFDVKD. The ends were cut back, 3 bases at V and 1 base at J, with 13 bases in the middle. The CDR3 protein is CATSDRTGGGTDTQYF. The CDR3 DNA is TGTGCCACCAGTGATCGTACAGGTGGAGGCACAGATACGCAGTATTTT.